Listed here are 5 T cell receptor beta chains from one sample, sequenced in a study of T cell repertoires in cytomegalovirus infection. TCRdb processed the reads anew with MiXCR; each CDR3 protein has one entry. Of 630,000 or so distinct CDR3 sequences detected, roughly 26% appear once; the ten largest clones hold 6.5% to 10%. The sequencing sample was made of CD8+ T cells from PBMCs. The receptors shown here come from a human donor in good health (CMV status not recorded). Some clones in this sample may be carry-over from other donors' samples.

In this sample, this clonotype turned up many times. The genes are TRBV7-9 and TRBJ1-1, with TRBD1 identical over 7 bases. This CDR3 region has 16 residues. J lost 2 bases, V lost 5 bases, and 11 bases had no gene match. Germline V gene data show CDR1 as SEHNR and CDR2 as FQNEAQ (reference sequence). The CDR3 DNA is TGTGCCAGCAGCCATGGACAGGAAACAGGTAACACTGAAGCTTTCTTT. This translates into CASSHGQETGNTEAFF. Drawing the rest from reference TRBV7-9 and TRBJ1-1, the complete variable domain is DTGVSQNPRHKITKRGQNVTFRCDPISEHNRLYWYRQTLGQGPEFLTYFQNEAQLEKSRLLSDRFSAERPKGSFSTLEIQRTEQGDSAMYLCASSHGQETGNTEAFFGQGTRLTVV.

V and J are TRBV6-2 or TRBV6-3 and TRBJ1-1, with D unclear. Trimming took off 0 bases at V and 6 bases at J, with 14 bases between the two ends. The length of the CDR3 is 15 residues. The germline V gene has CDR1 MNHEY and CDR2 SVGEGT. The CDR3 protein is CASSYSVMEGAEAFF. In nucleotides, the CDR3 is TGTGCCAGCAGTTACTCGGTTATGGAAGGAGCTGAAGCTTTCTTT.

The CDR3 spells CASSSDPPESNQPQHF. The CDR3 bases are TGTGCCAGCAGCTCCGACCCCCCAGAGAGCAATCAGCCCCAGCATTTT. The chain carries TRBV7-6 and TRBJ1-5; D gene unclear. The CDR3 sequence is 16 residues long. Trimming stripped 4 bases from V and 1 base from J, with 14 bases between. Germline CDR1 and CDR2: SGHVS and FNYEAQ.

This clonotype has only a few counts. V gene TRBV6-2 or TRBV6-3 combines with J gene TRBJ2-7, with D tentatively TRBD2 (5 bases). CDR1 and CDR2 (germline): MNHEY, SVGEGT. The V gene lost 5 bases and the J gene lost 2 bases, with 22 bases spanning the gap. This CDR3 comprises 17 residues. The CDR3 loop is CASSRPVGGPTPYEQYV. The CDR3 DNA sequence: TGTGCCAGCAGTCGACCCGTCGGCGGGCCCACTCCCTACGAGCAGTACGTC.

This clonotype was seen more than once but under ten times. The rearrangement links TRBV5-5 to TRBJ2-3, with D possibly TRBD2 on 5 matching bases. Germline assignment: CDR1 SGHKS and CDR2 YYEKEE (reference sequence). The CDR3 consists of 16 residues. V lost 0 bases, J lost 0 bases, and 11 bases lay in between. The CDR3 loop reads CASSLVGGASTDTQYF. The CDR3 DNA sequence: TGTGCCAGCAGCTTGGTTGGAGGCGCTAGCACAGATACGCAGTATTTT.